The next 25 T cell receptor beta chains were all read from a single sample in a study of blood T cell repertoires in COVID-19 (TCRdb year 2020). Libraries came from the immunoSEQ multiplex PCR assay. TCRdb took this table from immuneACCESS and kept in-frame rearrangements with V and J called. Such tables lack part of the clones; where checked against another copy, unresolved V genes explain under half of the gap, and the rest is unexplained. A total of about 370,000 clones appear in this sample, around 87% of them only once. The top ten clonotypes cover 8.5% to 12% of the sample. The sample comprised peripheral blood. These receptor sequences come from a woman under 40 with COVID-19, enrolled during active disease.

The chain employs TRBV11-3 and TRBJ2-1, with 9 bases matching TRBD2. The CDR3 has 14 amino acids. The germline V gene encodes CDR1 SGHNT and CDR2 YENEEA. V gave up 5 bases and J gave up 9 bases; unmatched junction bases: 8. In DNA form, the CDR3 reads TGTGCCAGCAGCCCCGGGGTAGCGGGAGCTGAGCAGTTCTTC. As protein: CASSPGVAGAEQFF.

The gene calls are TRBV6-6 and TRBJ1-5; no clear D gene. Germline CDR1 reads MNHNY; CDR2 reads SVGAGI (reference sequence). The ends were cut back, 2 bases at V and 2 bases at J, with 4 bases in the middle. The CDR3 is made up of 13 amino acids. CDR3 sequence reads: CASSYRGNQPQHF. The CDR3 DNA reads TGTGCCAGCAGTTACCGAGGCAATCAGCCCCAGCATTTT.

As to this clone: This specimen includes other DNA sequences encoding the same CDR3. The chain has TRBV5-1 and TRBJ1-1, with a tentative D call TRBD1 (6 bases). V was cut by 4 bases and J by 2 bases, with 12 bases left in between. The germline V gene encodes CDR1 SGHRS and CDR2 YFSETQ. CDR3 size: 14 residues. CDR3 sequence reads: CASSLQGSNTEAFF. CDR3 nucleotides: TGCGCCAGCAGCCTACAGGGTAGCAACACTGAAGCTTTCTTT.

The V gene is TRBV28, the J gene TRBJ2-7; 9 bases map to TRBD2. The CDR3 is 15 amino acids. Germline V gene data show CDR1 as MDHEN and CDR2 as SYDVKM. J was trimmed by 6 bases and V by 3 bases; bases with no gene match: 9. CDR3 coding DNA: TGTGCCAGCAGTTTGAGCGGGAGGCCGGGGAGCGAGCAGTACTTC. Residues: CASSLSGRPGSEQYF.

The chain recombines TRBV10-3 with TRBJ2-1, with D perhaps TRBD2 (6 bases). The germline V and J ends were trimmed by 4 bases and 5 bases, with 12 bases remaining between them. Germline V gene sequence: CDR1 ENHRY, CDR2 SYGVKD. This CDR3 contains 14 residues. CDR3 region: CAISAGDLNNEQFF. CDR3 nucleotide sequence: TGTGCCATCAGTGCCGGGGACTTGAACAATGAGCAGTTCTTC.

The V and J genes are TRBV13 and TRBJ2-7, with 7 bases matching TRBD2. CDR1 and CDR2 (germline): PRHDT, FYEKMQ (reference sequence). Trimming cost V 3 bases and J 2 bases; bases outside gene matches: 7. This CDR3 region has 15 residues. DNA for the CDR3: TGTGCCAGCAGCTTTGATGGCGGGAGCCCCTACGAGCAGTACTTC. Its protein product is CASSFDGGSPYEQYF.

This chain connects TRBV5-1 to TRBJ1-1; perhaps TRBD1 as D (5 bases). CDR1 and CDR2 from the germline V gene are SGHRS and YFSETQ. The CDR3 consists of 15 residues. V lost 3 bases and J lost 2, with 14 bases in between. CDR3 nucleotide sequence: TGCGCCAGCAGCTCGGACGGAGGGGCAAACACTGAAGCTTTCTTT. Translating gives CASSSDGGANTEAFF.

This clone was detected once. CDR3 loop: CASSHPRAPKETQYF. In nucleotides, the CDR3 is TGTGCCAGCAGCCACCCGAGGGCGCCTAAAGAGACCCAGTACTTC. The rearrangement joins TRBV28 to TRBJ2-5, with a tentative D call TRBD2 (5 bases). The germline V gene encodes CDR1 MDHEN and CDR2 SYDVKM. V shed 6 bases and J shed 3 bases, with 17 bases lying between them. The CDR3 loop spans 15 amino acids.

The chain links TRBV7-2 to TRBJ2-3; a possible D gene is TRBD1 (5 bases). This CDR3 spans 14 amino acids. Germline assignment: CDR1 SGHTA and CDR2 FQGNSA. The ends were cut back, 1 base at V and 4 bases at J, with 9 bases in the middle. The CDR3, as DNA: TGTGCCAGCAGCTTAGGAGTACAGGCAGATACGCAGTATTTT. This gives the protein CASSLGVQADTQYF.

The CDR3 sequence is CASSRGTWNEQFF. CDR3 nucleotide sequence: TGTGCCAGCAGCCGAGGGACTTGGAATGAGCAGTTCTTC. V is TRBV3-1 (or the pseudogene TRBV3-2) and J is TRBJ2-1, with a weak D call TRBD2 (6 bases). Germline CDR1 LGHDT, CDR2 YNNKEL (reference sequence). The V end lost 4 bases, the J end lost 7 bases, and 11 bases lay between the germline ends. This CDR3 region has 13 residues.

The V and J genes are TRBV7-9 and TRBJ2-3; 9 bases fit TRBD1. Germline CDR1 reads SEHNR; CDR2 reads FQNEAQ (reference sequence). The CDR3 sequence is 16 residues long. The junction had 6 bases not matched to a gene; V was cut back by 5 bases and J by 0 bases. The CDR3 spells CASSTRTGDSTDTQYF. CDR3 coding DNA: TGTGCCAGCAGCACTCGGACAGGGGATAGCACAGATACGCAGTATTTT.

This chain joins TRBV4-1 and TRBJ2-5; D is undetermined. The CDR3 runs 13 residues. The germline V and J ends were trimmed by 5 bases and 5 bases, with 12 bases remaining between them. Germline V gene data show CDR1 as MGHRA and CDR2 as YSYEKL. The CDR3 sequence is CASSSPGRETQYF. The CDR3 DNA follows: TGCGCCAGCAGCTCCCCGGGTCGGGAGACCCAGTACTTC.

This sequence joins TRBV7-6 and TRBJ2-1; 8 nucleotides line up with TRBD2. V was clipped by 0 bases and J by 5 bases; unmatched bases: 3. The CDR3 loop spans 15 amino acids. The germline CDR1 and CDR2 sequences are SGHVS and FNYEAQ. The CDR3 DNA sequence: TGTGCCAGCAGCTTAGCGGGACTAGACGACAATGAGCAGTTCTTC. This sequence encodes CASSLAGLDDNEQFF. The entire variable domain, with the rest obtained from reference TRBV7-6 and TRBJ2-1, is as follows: GAGVSQSPRYKVTKRGQDVALRCDPISGHVSLYWYRQALGQGPEFLTYFNYEAQQDKSGLPNDRFSAERPEGSISTLTIQRTEQRDSAMYRCASSLAGLDDNEQFFGPGTRLTVL.

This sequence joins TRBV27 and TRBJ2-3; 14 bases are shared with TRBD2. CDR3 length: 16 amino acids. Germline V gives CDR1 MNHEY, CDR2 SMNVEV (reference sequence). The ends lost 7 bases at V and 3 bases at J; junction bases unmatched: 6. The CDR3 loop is CASTSGTSGRTDTQYF. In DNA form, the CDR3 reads TGTGCCAGCACCTCCGGGACTAGCGGGAGAACAGATACGCAGTATTTT.

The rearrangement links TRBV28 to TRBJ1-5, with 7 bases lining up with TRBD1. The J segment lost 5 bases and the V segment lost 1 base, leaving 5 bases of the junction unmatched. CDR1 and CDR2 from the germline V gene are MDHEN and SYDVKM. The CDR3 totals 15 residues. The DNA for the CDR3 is TGTGCCAGCAGTTTATATCAGGGGGTCTATCAGCCCCAGCATTTT. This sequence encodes CASSLYQGVYQPQHF.

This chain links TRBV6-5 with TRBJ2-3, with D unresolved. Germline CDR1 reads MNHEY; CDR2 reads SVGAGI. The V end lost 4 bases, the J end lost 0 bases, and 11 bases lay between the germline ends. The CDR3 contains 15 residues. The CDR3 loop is CASSFGPESTDTQYF. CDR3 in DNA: TGTGCCAGCAGTTTTGGGCCTGAGAGCACAGATACGCAGTATTTT.

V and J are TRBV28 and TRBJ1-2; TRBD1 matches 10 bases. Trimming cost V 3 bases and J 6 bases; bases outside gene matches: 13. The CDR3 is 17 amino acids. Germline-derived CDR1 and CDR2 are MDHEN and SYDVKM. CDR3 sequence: CASSFIFTGGQGNGYTF. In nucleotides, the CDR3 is TGTGCCAGCAGTTTCATCTTCACCGGGGGACAGGGGAATGGCTACACCTTC.

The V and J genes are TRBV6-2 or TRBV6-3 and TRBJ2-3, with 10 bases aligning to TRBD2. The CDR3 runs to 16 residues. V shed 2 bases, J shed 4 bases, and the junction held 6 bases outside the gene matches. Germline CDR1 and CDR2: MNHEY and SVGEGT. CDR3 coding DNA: TGTGCCAGCAGTTACCCTAGCGGGAGAGGGGCAGATACGCAGTATTTT. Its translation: CASSYPSGRGADTQYF.

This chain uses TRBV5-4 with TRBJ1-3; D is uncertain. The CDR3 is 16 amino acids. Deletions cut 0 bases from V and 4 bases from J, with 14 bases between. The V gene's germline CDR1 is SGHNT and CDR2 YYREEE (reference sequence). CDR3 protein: CASSLGPPGKGNTIYF. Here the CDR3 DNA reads TGTGCCAGCAGCTTGGGTCCCCCCGGGAAAGGAAACACCATATATTTT.

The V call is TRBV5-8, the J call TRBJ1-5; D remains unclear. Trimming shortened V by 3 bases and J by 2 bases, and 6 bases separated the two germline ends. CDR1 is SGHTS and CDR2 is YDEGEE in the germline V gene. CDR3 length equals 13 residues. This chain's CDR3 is CASSWSGNQPQHF. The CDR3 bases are TGTGCCAGCAGCTGGAGTGGCAATCAGCCCCAGCATTTT.

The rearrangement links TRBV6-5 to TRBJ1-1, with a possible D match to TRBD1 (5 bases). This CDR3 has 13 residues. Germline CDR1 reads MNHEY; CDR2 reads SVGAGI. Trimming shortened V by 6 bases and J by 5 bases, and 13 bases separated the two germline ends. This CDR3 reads CASRSPSGTEAFF. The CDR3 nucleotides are TGTGCCAGCAGGAGCCCTTCAGGGACTGAAGCTTTCTTT.

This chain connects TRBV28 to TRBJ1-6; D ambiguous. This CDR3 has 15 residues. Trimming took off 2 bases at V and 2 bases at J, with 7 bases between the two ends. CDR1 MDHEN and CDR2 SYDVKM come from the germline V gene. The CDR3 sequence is CASSLGGTYNSPLHF. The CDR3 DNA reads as TGTGCCAGCAGTTTAGGAGGCACCTATAATTCACCCCTCCACTTT. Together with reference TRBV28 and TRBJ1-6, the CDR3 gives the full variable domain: DVKVTQSSRYLVKRTGEKVFLECVQDMDHENMFWYRQDPGLGLRLIYFSYDVKMKEKGDIPEGYSVSREKKERFSLILESASTNQTSMYLCASSLGGTYNSPLHFGNGTRLTVT.

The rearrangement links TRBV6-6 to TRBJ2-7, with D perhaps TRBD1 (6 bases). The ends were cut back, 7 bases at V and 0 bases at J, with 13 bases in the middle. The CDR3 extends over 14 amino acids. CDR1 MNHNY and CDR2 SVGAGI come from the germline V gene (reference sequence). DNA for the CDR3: TGTGCCAGCACCAGGGGCGGCTCCTCCTACGAGCAGTACTTC. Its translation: CASTRGGSSYEQYF.

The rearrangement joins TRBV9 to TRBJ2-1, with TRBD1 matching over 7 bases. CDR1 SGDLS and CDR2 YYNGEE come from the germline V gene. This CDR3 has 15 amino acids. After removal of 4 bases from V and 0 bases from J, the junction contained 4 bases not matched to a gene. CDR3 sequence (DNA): TGTGCCAGCAGCCAGAAGGGGGCCTCCTACAATGAGCAGTTCTTC. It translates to CASSQKGASYNEQFF. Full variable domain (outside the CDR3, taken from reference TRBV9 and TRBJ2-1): DSGVTQTPKHLITATGQRVTLRCSPRSGDLSVYWYQQSLDQGLQFLIQYYNGEERAKGNILERFSAQQFPDLHSELNLSSLELGDSALYFCASSQKGASYNEQFFGPGTRLTVL.

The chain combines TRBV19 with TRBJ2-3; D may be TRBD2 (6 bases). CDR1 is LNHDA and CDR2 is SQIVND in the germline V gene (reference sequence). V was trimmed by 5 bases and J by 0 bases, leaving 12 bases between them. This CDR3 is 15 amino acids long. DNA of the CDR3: TGTGCCAGTAGTTTTGTAGCGGTAAGCACAGATACGCAGTATTTT. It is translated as CASSFVAVSTDTQYF.